This TCR beta chain appears in the sequencing data of a study of shared clonotypes between healthy human individuals. V lost 8 bases, J lost 7 bases, and 17 bases lay in between. The CDR3 sequence is 13 residues long. In germline, CDR1 is LNHDA, CDR2 SQIVND (reference sequence). A single count supports this clone. Profiled with immunoSEQ multiplex PCR; TCRdb holds only in-frame clones, not every one. The profile shows under 850,000 clones, just under 75% of them singletons. The material sequenced was memory CD4+ T cells sorted from blood. Subset specified: CD45RA-negative fraction. The clonotype comes from a woman aged 25 to 39 in good health. The chain joins TRBV19 to TRBJ1-1; a weak D match, TRBD1 (5 bases). The CDR3 sequence is CASQIVGGNEAFF. As DNA, the CDR3 is TGTGCCAGTCAAATCGTGGGGGGGAATGAAGCTTTCTTT.